This T cell receptor (beta chain) was identified in a study of vaccination and CD4 T cells after COVID-19 (dated by TCRdb to 2021 to 2024). Concerning the study at large: The convalescent cohort comprised six males and four females, including two Hispanic individuals, seven Caucasians, two Asians and one multiracial person. Each participant got two doses of either the Pfizer-BioNTech BNT162b2 vaccine (n=8) or the Moderna mRNA-1273 vaccine (n=2). Post-COVID blood samples from convalescent patients were collected a median of roughly 100 days after diagnosis, with a range of 35 to 161 days. In around 10 COVID-19 convalescent patients and a handful of infection-naive healthy vaccine recipients, researchers compared the spike-specific CD4+ TCR repertoire from before mRNA vaccination with the repertoire from after. Overlapping spike peptide pools from SARS-CoV-2 and from the common cold coronaviruses HCoV-NL63, HCoV-OC43 and HCoV-229E were used as culture stimuli. Control cultures received a CEFX viral epitope pool as the positive control, an HIV-1 Nef peptide pool as the negative control, or no peptide. The time from the second vaccine dose to post-vaccine blood sampling had a median of around 72 days and ranged from roughly 13 to 241 days. Paper-wide results and their limitations: Relatively few convalescent patients were included in the study, and early timepoints after natural infection were not analyzed. Among convalescent patients, a median about 90% of the SARS-CoV-2-reactive clones seen after vaccination appeared only after vaccination, which suggests priming specific to the vaccine. Although the median number of SARS-CoV-2-reactive clonotypes went up from 20 to 25 after infection to roughly 40 after vaccination, the increase was not significant. Of the vaccine-specific clones in convalescent patients, 304 of 307, or nearly all, reacted only to SARS-CoV-2 spike and did not cross-react with common cold coronaviruses.

The protocol used for the library was PCR. DNA from cultured CD4+ T cells underwent TCR sequencing with the Oncomine TCR Beta short-read assay at the Johns Hopkins FTIC core. Genomic DNA was extracted from the cultured CD4+ T cells with the QIAamp micro DNA kit. Oncomine TCR Beta libraries from cultured CD4+ T cells were pooled with unique dual indexes and sequenced on an Illumina iSeq 100. Turning to the authors' computational methods: Non-productive sequences were filtered out, and CDR3s that did not start with C, did not end with F or W, or were shorter than 7 amino acids were discarded. The MANAFEST web application was used to identify antigen-specific clonotypes by comparing peptide-stimulated wells against reference wells and other culture wells. To be called positive, a clone needed an FDR below 0.05, an odds ratio above 5, and a productive frequency above 0.1% in at least two of three replicate wells. Cross-reactive clonotypes were defined as significantly expanded in both SARS-CoV-2 spike wells and at least one common cold coronavirus spike condition. Levenshtein distances (stringdist) and unrooted phylogenetic trees (ape) in R version 3.6.1 were used to assess CDR3 homology. TCRdb applied fastp at Q25 and MiXCR to the public reads, then kept only in-frame beta chains. Merged by CDR3 protein, the rows form single entries marked with the most common genes and DNA. These V and J calls are TCRdb output, not the study's own analysis. This sample holds 10,000 to 15,000 distinct CDR3 sequences; roughly 72% were observed only once. The ten largest clones capture roughly 8.2% of the sample.

Via the germline V gene (reference sequence), CDR1 is DFQATT and CDR2 SNEGSKA. From the cysteine up to the phenylalanine, the CDR3 has a length of 13 residues. Here the CDR3 DNA is all that survives: 39 bases in frame from base 1. V sheds 0 bases and J sheds 5 bases, leaving 10 bases between their ends. The treatment or condition label for this specimen denotes: approximately 9-day PBMC culture with coronavirus spike peptide pools or control peptides (ViraFEST assay). The ViraFEST assay, used in the study, expanded antigen-specific T cells with peptide pools and then identified the expanded clonotypes through TCR sequencing. Healthy vaccine recipients had no prior SARS-CoV-2 infection, confirmed by negative nucleocapsid antibody tests before and after vaccination. Under 2.5 million PBMCs per well were cultured in IMDM with roughly 5% human AB serum and around 10 IU/ml IL-2, plus 10 ug/ml peptide pools. Half of the culture medium was replaced with fresh IL-2-containing medium on days 3 and 7. Once the cells had been in culture for roughly 11 days, the EasySep CD4+ T cell isolation kit was used to isolate CD4+ T cells by negative selection. Ficoll-Paque Plus gradient centrifugation was used to isolate PBMCs from whole blood, and the isolated PBMCs were then either used fresh or cryopreserved at -140C. Each culture condition was generally run in triplicate wells.

As concerns this clonotype: Its binding antigen is unknown. Base qualities are missing; no much larger clone stands one base away.

Material: CD4+ T cells from blood, cultured in vitro, obtained after SARS-CoV-2 vaccination. The rearranged segments are TRBV20-1 and TRBJ1-1, with TRBD1 tentatively as D gene (6 bases match). The receptor was isolated from a human donor who received a COVID-19 vaccine. The DNA is TGCAGTGCTAGAGAGGGGGCCGGGACTGAAGCTTTCTTT. This yields the protein CSAREGAGTEAFF.